The rows below give T cell receptor beta chains drawn from one sample of a study of identical twins. TCRdb re-called the 5' RACE reads with MiXCR, one entry per CDR3 protein. The table shows around 480,000 distinct CDR3 sequences, with 12% to 15% occurring only once. These data were also filed under a second study, of yellow fever vaccine responses in identical twins.

Input material: CD4+ T cells sorted from blood. These receptors all stem from a woman aged 18-35 years in good health. CDR3s leave out the opening cysteine and the closing phenylalanine or tryptophan. Clone size is stated in some rows and not others, as once, few, many or a class when expanded.

clone_size | v_call | cdr3_length | cdr3_aa
. | TRBV7-2 | 14 | ASSLSSGRYSYEQY
. | TRBV4-3 | 14 | ASSQDDWAGTDTQY
few | TRBV5-1 | 10 | ASSSPGNEQF
many | TRBV7-9 | 11 | AVRDRGNSEQY
few | TRBV21-1 | 15 | ASSNRCTLHTGGELF
many | TRBV24-1 | 17 | ATSDLQSGGAISTDTQY
few | TRBV29-1 | 8 | SVGQNEQY
. | TRBV6-2/TRBV6-3 | 13 | ASSQLAPSYNEQF
few | TRBV10-3 | 12 | AISEQAGDQPQH
. | TRBV3-1 | 12 | ASSQVEGPYEQY
. | TRBV9 | 10 | ASSVEDNTQY
few | TRBV7-2 | 11 | ASSLGQEDTQY
few | TRBV15 | 13 | ATSSGTRAVETQY
few | TRBV12-3/TRBV12-4 | 11 | ASSFAGANVLT
few | TRBV7-2 | 11 | ASSPRQNYEQY
. | TRBV5-1 | 14 | ASSLAPGTSGSEQF
. | TRBV20-1 | 12 | SAAAGPPPDTQY
. | TRBV7-3 | 13 | ASSLTGGEGLTQY
. | TRBV7-2 | 10 | ASSLQGPEAF
. | TRBV4-2 | 15 | ASSRDVLAGNTGELF
. | TRBV11-1 | 9 | ASSLDREQF
. | TRBV28 | 13 | ASISSPGQTYEQY
. | TRBV20-1 | 8 | SGGADTQY
many | TRBV29-1 | 9 | SVGQGDEQY
. | TRBV7-9 | 11 | ASSPSGSSPLH
few | TRBV27 | 13 | ASSLRLAGFNEQF
few | TRBV6-5 | 16 | ASSYGPTLTPNTGELF
. | TRBV27 | 12 | ASSFRLRMDEQF
many | TRBV7-2 | 9 | ASRRTDEQY
. | TRBV21-1 | 12 | ASQPGRSFNEQF
many | TRBV12-3/TRBV12-4 | 11 | ASSRQGAGEQY
. | TRBV27 | 15 | ASRPGDWTGGNQPQH
few | TRBV6-5 | 12 | ASSYSIGWTEAF